The rows below give T cell receptor beta chains drawn from one sample of a study of blood T cell repertoires in COVID-19. The method was immunoSEQ multiplex PCR; TCRdb's version includes in-frame clones alone and lacks a portion of them. In the table there are 100,000 or so clones, roughly 79% of which are singletons. Specimen: peripheral blood. All receptors derive from a man between 65 and 85 years old with active or convalescent COVID-19. Each CDR3 is given without its conserved first and last residue. Each record gives: V gene, J gene, D gene, CDR3 protein. A D gene is named only where the DNA matches it firmly.

V gene: TRBV28
J gene: TRBJ1-1
D gene: TRBD1
CDR3 protein: ASSPVYGTENTEAF

V gene: TRBV10-2
J gene: TRBJ1-6
D gene: .
CDR3 protein: ASSETSYNSPLH

V gene: TRBV19
J gene: TRBJ2-3
D gene: .
CDR3 protein: ASNPRATDTQY

V gene: TRBV10-3
J gene: TRBJ2-7
D gene: TRBD2
CDR3 protein: AISESETSAAYEQY

V gene: TRBV24-1
J gene: TRBJ2-2
D gene: TRBD2
CDR3 protein: ATSDPLAALNTGELF

V gene: TRBV30
J gene: TRBJ2-1
D gene: .
CDR3 protein: AWRALSQAGMLF

V gene: TRBV4-1
J gene: TRBJ2-7
D gene: TRBD1
CDR3 protein: ASSQDGTVFNEQY

V gene: TRBV28
J gene: TRBJ2-7
D gene: .
CDR3 protein: ASSLEGTYYEQY

V gene: TRBV7-2
J gene: TRBJ2-5
D gene: TRBD2
CDR3 protein: ASSFVSGGQETQY

V gene: TRBV7-2
J gene: TRBJ1-4
D gene: .
CDR3 protein: ASRKRGGNEKLF

V gene: TRBV5-6
J gene: TRBJ2-3
D gene: TRBD2
CDR3 protein: ASSLLAGEESDTQY

V gene: TRBV5-1
J gene: TRBJ1-2
D gene: TRBD1
CDR3 protein: ASSYGQGKGGYT

V gene: TRBV5-1
J gene: TRBJ2-5
D gene: TRBD2
CDR3 protein: ASSPSASGETQY

V gene: TRBV5-6
J gene: TRBJ2-1
D gene: .
CDR3 protein: ASSLGMGGGDEQF

V gene: TRBV5-1
J gene: TRBJ2-1
D gene: .
CDR3 protein: ASATGNEQF

V gene: TRBV9
J gene: TRBJ1-2
D gene: .
CDR3 protein: ASSAGFGSNYGYT

V gene: TRBV18
J gene: TRBJ1-4
D gene: TRBD1
CDR3 protein: ASSPDRVVEKLF

V gene: TRBV28
J gene: TRBJ2-5
D gene: TRBD1
CDR3 protein: ASSLWDRDFWQETQY

V gene: TRBV5-1
J gene: TRBJ2-7
D gene: .
CDR3 protein: ASSVQGSGSEQY

V gene: TRBV5-5
J gene: TRBJ1-3
D gene: .
CDR3 protein: ASSLGASGNTIY

V gene: TRBV29-1
J gene: TRBJ2-5
D gene: .
CDR3 protein: SAQGFQETQY

V gene: TRBV5-1
J gene: TRBJ2-1
D gene: .
CDR3 protein: ASSLRSDEQF